The T cell receptor beta chain described here comes from a study of sequential checkpoint blockade in melanoma. Study-wide context: Randomization was 1:1 between first-line nivolumab→ipilimumab and ipilimumab→nivolumab. Each arm's sequence ended with maintenance nivolumab.

The repertoire was sequenced with immunoSEQ multiplex PCR; TCRdb's copy has only in-frame clones and lacks some. The table shows roughly 20,000 clones, with 72% occurring only once. Sample treatment: randomized to nivolumab then ipilimumab (arm A) or the reverse (arm B). DNA-damaging chemotherapy had not been given to any patient beforehand. Sorted cells were live CD3+CD8+, lacking CD19 and CD56, from PBMCs. The V segment lost 3 bases and the J segment 2 bases; nucleotides outside the gene matches: 16. The CDR3 contains 18 residues. Germline CDR1 GTSNPN, CDR2 SVGIG (reference sequence). Specimen: CD8+ T cells sorted from blood (inferred from file names), collected from a patient given nivolumab and ipilimumab in sequence. The clonotype originates from a human donor with melanoma. The chain couples TRBV30 to TRBJ1-5; 7 positions match TRBD1. The CDR3, as DNA: TGTGCCTGGAGATCCTATTGCGCCGGGACAGCCTGCAATCAGCCCCAGCATTTT. It yields the protein CAWRSYCAGTACNQPQHF.